Below, 21 T cell receptor beta chains from the same sample are listed, as sequenced in a study of a mutant IDH1 vaccine in newly diagnosed glioma. As for time point: week 47, end of study. With topical imiquimod, each dose of the vaccine consisted of 300 ug of mutant IDH1 20-mer peptide. No antigen has been identified for these receptors. Assay: immunoSEQ multiplex PCR; the TCRdb copy retains only in-frame clones and omits some. The sample records 20,000 to 30,000 clones, roughly 82% being singletons. This sample comprised PBMCs, obtained from a glioma patient whose treatment included an IDH1 peptide vaccine. The receptors were gathered from a man aged 40-49 years with glioma. Some clones in this sample may be carry-over from other donors' samples.

The sample holds a few counts of this clone. The J gene is TRBJ2-1, the V gene TRBV28; 9 bases are a match to TRBD2. CDR3 size: 16 residues. CDR1 MDHEN and CDR2 SYDVKM come from the germline V gene. Unmatched junction bases numbered 8, after V lost 5 bases and J lost 3 bases. The CDR3 region has the DNA TGTGCCAGCAGTCGATCCGGGACTAGCAACTACAATGAGCAGTTCTTC. Protein product: CASSRSGTSNYNEQFF. Variable domain in full (rest from reference TRBV28 and TRBJ2-1): DVKVTQSSRYLVKRTGEKVFLECVQDMDHENMFWYRQDPGLGLRLIYFSYDVKMKEKGDIPEGYSVSREKKERFSLILESASTNQTSMYLCASSRSGTSNYNEQFFGPGTRLTVL.

The gene calls are TRBV18 and TRBJ1-5; D uncertain. Trimming removed 2 bases at V and 4 bases at J, with 12 bases between. Germline CDR1 KGHSH, CDR2 LQKENI. The CDR3 is 15 residues long. The CDR3 here is CASSPGGNTNQPQHF. In nucleotides, the CDR3 is TGTGCCAGCTCACCAGGAGGAAATACTAATCAGCCCCAGCATTTT.

This clone was observed a few times. The chain links TRBV4-1 to TRBJ1-4, with D possibly matching TRBD1 (5 bases). Germline values: CDR1 MGHRA, CDR2 YSYEKL. V gave up 4 bases and J gave up 8 bases, with 20 bases separating them. The CDR3 contains 16 residues. CDR3: CASSRRGDQSVEKLFF. Here the CDR3 DNA reads TGCGCCAGCAGCCGCCGGGGGGATCAGTCGGTCGAAAAACTGTTTTTT.

The chain carries TRBV11-2 and TRBJ2-3; D is unresolved. Germline-derived CDR1 and CDR2 are SGHAT and FQNNGV. The CDR3 runs 17 residues. V was clipped by 0 bases and J by 4 bases, with 17 bases between them. CDR3 sequence (DNA): TGTGCCAGCAGCTTAGAGTTGCCCAGAAGAGGTGCAGATACGCAGTATTTT. Amino acids: CASSLELPRRGADTQYF.

The chain has TRBV6-6 and TRBJ2-7, with unresolved D. Germline V CDR1 and CDR2: MNHNY, SVGAGI (reference sequence). Deletions cut 5 bases from V and 4 bases from J, with 12 bases between. The CDR3 totals 13 residues. CDR3 residues: CASSADLEYEQYF. In nucleotides, the CDR3 is TGTGCCAGCAGTGCCGACCTAGAGTACGAGCAGTACTTC.

The V gene is TRBV7-9, the J gene TRBJ1-5; 7 bases agree with TRBD1. Germline CDR1 and CDR2: SEHNR and FQNEAQ (reference sequence). The V gene end was trimmed by 2 bases and the J gene end by 4 bases; junction bases not matched to a gene: 14. The CDR3 covers 18 residues. The CDR3 spells CASSLWRRGDSKNQPQHF. The CDR3 DNA sequence: TGTGCCAGCAGCTTATGGCGCCGGGGGGACAGCAAGAATCAGCCCCAGCATTTT.

The V and J genes are TRBV7-2 and TRBJ1-2; D ambiguous. Germline assignment: CDR1 SGHTA and CDR2 FQGNSA. The CDR3 extends over 16 amino acids. V lost 1 base and J lost 5, with 17 bases in between. The CDR3 nucleotides read TGTGCCAGCAGCTTAGGATCGCCCGCGAATGGTTATGGCTACACCTTC. Translated, it gives CASSLGSPANGYGYTF. Combining the CDR3 with reference TRBV7-2 and TRBJ1-2 gives the whole variable domain GAGVSQSPSNKVTEKGKDVELRCDPISGHTALYWYRQSLGQGLEFLIYFQGNSAPDKSGLPSDRFSAERTGGSVSTLTIQRTQQEDSAVYLCASSLGSPANGYGYTFGSGTRLTVV.

The J gene is TRBJ2-7, the V gene TRBV5-1; D ambiguous. The CDR3 is 13 amino acids. The ends were cut back, 0 bases at V and 3 bases at J, with 7 bases in the middle. CDR1 is SGHRS and CDR2 is YFSETQ in the germline V gene. CDR3 sequence: CASSLEFYYEQYF. CDR3 sequence (DNA): TGCGCCAGCAGCTTGGAGTTCTACTACGAGCAGTACTTC.

The rearrangement uses TRBV5-1 and TRBJ1-2; D gene unclear. The CDR3 consists of 14 residues. Germline CDR1 reads SGHRS; CDR2 reads YFSETQ. V lost 0 bases and J 4 bases, leaving 10 bases between the germline ends. The CDR3 bases are TGCGCCAGCAGCTTGGACCTGCTTTCCTATGGCTACACCTTC. Its translation is CASSLDLLSYGYTF.

This rearrangement joins TRBV29-1 to TRBJ2-3, with a weak D call TRBD2 (6 bases). V lost 3 bases, J lost 5 bases, and 12 bases lay in between. The CDR3 is 13 amino acids. CDR1 SQVTM and CDR2 ANQGSEA come from the germline V gene. The CDR3 region is CSVEDGGRDTQYF. Here the CDR3 DNA reads TGCAGCGTTGAGGACGGGGGTAGAGATACGCAGTATTTT.

The V gene is TRBV6-1, the J gene TRBJ1-2; maybe TRBD1 (5 bases). The CDR3 is made up of 13 amino acids. Trimming removed 2 bases at V and 8 bases at J, with 12 bases between. Germline-derived CDR1 and CDR2 are MNHNS and SASEGT. CDR3 sequence: CASSETGTKGYTF. The DNA for the CDR3 is TGTGCCAGCAGTGAAACCGGGACGAAAGGCTACACCTTC.

The chain couples TRBV4-2 to TRBJ2-3, with TRBD2 identical over 12 bases. Losses at the gene ends were 1 base for V and 4 bases for J; bases not matched to a gene: 3. There are 16 residues in the CDR3. Germline V CDR1 and CDR2: LGHNA, YNFKEQ. CDR3 bases: TGTGCCAGCAGCCAAGGTTCTAGCGGGGGGGCAGATACGCAGTATTTT. It codes for CASSQGSSGGADTQYF.

The rearrangement uses TRBV7-2 and TRBJ1-2; tentatively, D is TRBD1 (6 bases). This CDR3 spans 14 amino acids. Trimming stripped 5 bases from V and 8 bases from J, with 18 bases between. Germline loops: CDR1 SGHTA, CDR2 FQGNSA. The CDR3 here is CASSPFGDTMGYTF. The CDR3 DNA follows: TGTGCCAGCAGCCCCTTTGGGGACACTATGGGCTACACCTTC.

The chain combines TRBV2 with TRBJ2-2; D unclear. Deletions cut 4 bases from V and 6 bases from J, with 6 bases between. This CDR3 has 12 amino acids. Germline V gene data show CDR1 as SNHLY and CDR2 as FYNNEI. CDR3 protein: CASSAYSGELFF. DNA of the CDR3: TGTGCCAGCAGTGCTTACTCCGGGGAGCTGTTTTTT.

V usage is TRBV7-8 and J usage is TRBJ1-1; D is ambiguous. Trimming took off 4 bases at V and 4 bases at J, with 10 bases between the two ends. In germline, CDR1 is SGHVS, CDR2 FQNEAQ. The CDR3 is 13 residues long. This chain's CDR3 is CASSSALSTEAFF. The CDR3 DNA reads as TGTGCCAGCAGCTCAGCTTTAAGCACTGAAGCTTTCTTT. Full variable domain (missing parts from reference TRBV7-8 and TRBJ1-1): GAGVSQSPRYKVAKRGQDVALRCDPISGHVSLFWYQQALGQGPEFLTYFQNEAQLDKSGLPSDRFFAERPEGSVSTLKIQRTQQEDSAVYLCASSSALSTEAFFGQGTRLTVV.

The chain links TRBV15 to TRBJ1-4; D call uncertain. Trimming shortened V by 9 bases and J by 8 bases, and 13 bases separated the two germline ends. CDR1 is LNHNV and CDR2 is YYDKDF in the germline V gene (reference sequence). This CDR3 comprises 12 residues. CDR3 coding DNA: TGTGCCACGGTAGGAGCGCGAGAAAAACTGTTTTTT. Encoded protein: CATVGAREKLFF.

The rearrangement links TRBV19 to TRBJ1-2, with 8 bases lining up with TRBD1. This CDR3 is 14 amino acids long. CDR1 and CDR2 from the germline V gene are LNHDA and SQIVND (reference sequence). The J segment lost 5 bases and the V segment lost 4 bases, leaving 6 bases of the junction unmatched. The CDR3 bases are TGTGCCAGTAGTAATCGGACAGGGCGGTATGGCTACACCTTC. Its translation: CASSNRTGRYGYTF.

This chain uses TRBV5-5 with TRBJ1-1; D unclear. V lost 2 bases and J 4 bases, leaving 9 bases between the germline ends. Per germline, CDR1 SGHKS and CDR2 YYEKEE (reference sequence). The CDR3 consists of 13 residues. CDR3 nucleotide sequence: TGTGCCAGCAGCTTCGACCCCGCCACTGAAGCTTTCTTT. It yields the protein CASSFDPATEAFF.

The chain is built from TRBV2 and TRBJ1-1, with D unclear. The germline V gene encodes CDR1 SNHLY and CDR2 FYNNEI. The V and J ends lost 6 bases and 0 bases respectively, with 11 bases between them. The CDR3 has 14 residues. CDR3 coding DNA: TGTGCCAGCAGGCAACAGAACATGAACACTGAAGCTTTCTTT. Encoded protein: CASRQQNMNTEAFF. Full variable domain (outside the CDR3, taken from reference TRBV2 and TRBJ1-1): EPEVTQTPSHQVTQMGQEVILRCVPISNHLYFYWYRQILGQKVEFLVSFYNNEISEKSEIFDDQFSVERPDGSNFTLKIRSTKLEDSAMYFCASRQQNMNTEAFFGQGTRLTVV.

This sequence joins TRBV6-5 and TRBJ1-2; TRBD1 matches at 7 bases. From germline, CDR1 is MNHEY and CDR2 SVGAGI. The trim removed 4 bases at V and 8 bases at J, leaving 7 bases unmatched. The CDR3 covers 13 residues. CDR3: CASSFLGQVGYTF. The CDR3 DNA sequence: TGTGCCAGCAGTTTCCTTGGACAGGTGGGCTACACCTTC.

The genes are TRBV6-5 and TRBJ1-1, with TRBD1 as a possible D gene (5 bases). Germline loops: CDR1 MNHEY, CDR2 SVGAGI. This CDR3 contains 15 residues. The V end was cut by 2 bases, the J end by 5 bases, with 15 bases between. The CDR3 DNA sequence: TGTGCCAGCAGTTACCCCCGCCTGGGGCGGACTGAAGCTTTCTTT. Translated: CASSYPRLGRTEAFF.